This T cell receptor beta chain was recovered during a study of PD-L1 blockade in urothelial cancer. CDR3 length: 14 amino acids. V was clipped by 1 base and J by 0 bases, with 7 bases between them. Germline CDR1 and CDR2: LNHDA and SQIVND (reference sequence). Time point of the sample: peripheral blood 6 weeks after treatment start. Anywhere from 1 to 8 samples came from each patient, spanning pretreatment and on-treatment. Spike-ins of synthetic TCR analog templates went into each PCR. Measured with immunoSEQ multiplex PCR; TCRdb has only the in-frame clones, and not every one. The repertoire holds about 19,000 clones, around four fifths seen once, with more than 1.5% in the top ten.

The origin of this receptor is a man in his forties or fifties with urothelial cancer. The chain couples TRBV19 to TRBJ2-7, with D possibly TRBD1 on 5 matching bases. The starting material was PBMCs, obtained around atezolizumab (anti-PD-L1) treatment. The CDR3 reads CASSIGGHSYEQYF. The DNA of the CDR3 is TGTGCCAGTAGTATAGGCGGACACTCCTACGAGCAGTACTTC.